One and the same sample provided the 20 T cell receptor beta chains below, sequenced in a study of control samples from healthy donors and cancer patients. The data were produced by immunoSEQ multiplex PCR, yet TCRdb's version contains in-frame clones alone and is incomplete. This repertoire shows about 60,000 clones, around 95% found once; its top ten account for less than 1.1%. The sample was blood. All receptors derive from a woman aged 18-29 years in good health.

The chain has TRBV7-8 and TRBJ1-5; D is ambiguous. CDR3 length: 13 amino acids. V shed 6 bases and J shed 0 bases, with 6 bases lying between them. Germline loops: CDR1 SGHVS, CDR2 FQNEAQ. In DNA, the CDR3 is TGTGCCAGCAGTTCTTATAGCAATCAGCCCCAGCATTTT. This sequence encodes CASSSYSNQPQHF.

V gene TRBV6-5 combines with J gene TRBJ1-1, with D possibly TRBD1 on 5 matching bases. The germline CDR1 and CDR2 sequences are MNHEY and SVGAGI. This CDR3 region has 14 residues. Trimming took 6 bases from V and 5 from J, leaving 16 bases between them. CDR3 bases: TGTGCCAGCAGCCCCAGGGAGGGGTGGACTGAAGCTTTCTTT. Translated, it gives CASSPREGWTEAFF.

The chain uses TRBV11-2 and TRBJ2-2, with TRBD2 as a possible D gene (7 bases). Trimming removed 1 base at V and 0 bases at J, with 9 bases between. Per the germline V gene, CDR1 is SGHAT and CDR2 is FQNNGV. The CDR3 sequence is 16 residues long. CDR3: CASSLGRGPNTGELFF. In DNA form, the CDR3 reads TGTGCCAGCAGCTTAGGGCGGGGGCCGAACACCGGGGAGCTGTTTTTT.

This chain joins TRBV5-5 and TRBJ1-1; no clear D. This CDR3 comprises 13 residues. V dropped 0 bases and J dropped 4 bases, with 7 bases sitting between them. The germline V gene encodes CDR1 SGHKS and CDR2 YYEKEE (reference sequence). The CDR3 DNA is TGTGCCAGCAGCTTGGCCGCTGGCACTGAAGCTTTCTTT. This translates into CASSLAAGTEAFF.

The V and J genes are TRBV10-3 and TRBJ2-7; 10 bases match TRBD1. The junction had 4 bases not matched to a gene; V was cut back by 0 bases and J by 2 bases. Germline-derived CDR1 and CDR2 are ENHRY and SYGVKD. CDR3 length: 16 residues. The CDR3 bases are TGTGCCATCAGTGAGTCCGGAGGACAGGGGGCCTACGAGCAGTACTTC. Residues: CAISESGGQGAYEQYF.

This clone came up once. The chain joins TRBV2 to TRBJ1-1; D unresolved. This CDR3 is 13 amino acids long. Germline lookup yields CDR1 SNHLY and CDR2 FYNNEI. Trimming cost V 4 bases and J 1 base, with 7 bases left between them. The CDR3 protein is CASSAEGNTEAFF. The CDR3 DNA reads as TGTGCCAGCAGTGCTGAGGGGAACACTGAAGCTTTCTTT.

V is TRBV28 and J is TRBJ2-4; 8 nucleotides agree with TRBD1. Germline CDR1 and CDR2: MDHEN and SYDVKM. CDR3 length: 13 amino acids. The ends lost 3 bases at V and 7 bases at J; junction bases unmatched: 2. In nucleotides, the CDR3 is TGTGCCAGCAGTTTTCCAGGGGGCAACATTCAGTACTTC. Translated, it gives CASSFPGGNIQYF. Combining the CDR3 with reference TRBV28 and TRBJ2-4 gives the whole variable domain DVKVTQSSRYLVKRTGEKVFLECVQDMDHENMFWYRQDPGLGLRLIYFSYDVKMKEKGDIPEGYSVSREKKERFSLILESASTNQTSMYLCASSFPGGNIQYFGAGTRLSVL.

The chain joins TRBV30 to TRBJ2-1; TRBD2 matches at 9 bases. The V and J ends lost 6 bases and 5 bases, in that order; junction bases with no gene match: 8. Germline CDR1 is GTSNPN and CDR2 is SVGIG (reference sequence). This CDR3 spans 14 amino acids. DNA of the CDR3: TGTGCCTGCCGAGCGGGGGGTGCACACAATGAGCAGTTCTTC. Protein product: CACRAGGAHNEQFF.

The V and J genes are TRBV24-1 and TRBJ2-3, with unresolved D. V was clipped by 1 base and J by 4 bases, with 2 bases between them. This CDR3 contains 12 residues. Germline CDR1 and CDR2: KGHDR and SFDVKD. The CDR3 nucleotides read TGTGCCACCAGTGATTTCTCAGATACGCAGTATTTT. Translation gives CATSDFSDTQYF.

The rearrangement joins TRBV13 to TRBJ1-2; 7 bases are shared with TRBD1. J was trimmed by 2 bases and V by 2 bases; bases with no gene match: 5. The CDR3 has 15 amino acids. The V gene's germline CDR1 is PRHDT and CDR2 FYEKMQ (reference sequence). The CDR3 reads CASSLSRGRNYGYTF. CDR3 nucleotide sequence: TGTGCCAGCAGCTTATCCAGGGGGAGAAACTATGGCTACACCTTC.

In nucleotides, the CDR3 is TGTGCCATCAGTACTTCGAGGCCCGGGGAGCTGTTTTTT. It specifies CAISTSRPGELFF. This chain links TRBV10-3 with TRBJ2-2; D unclear. This CDR3 region has 13 residues. V was clipped by 5 bases and J by 6 bases, with 10 bases between them. Looked up from germline, CDR1 is ENHRY and CDR2 is SYGVKD.

The chain joins TRBV5-4 to TRBJ1-5; possibly TRBD1 for D (5 bases). This CDR3 is built from 15 residues. V was shortened by 0 bases and J by 2 bases, with 9 bases between the two germline ends. From germline, CDR1 is SGHNT and CDR2 YYREEE (reference sequence). The CDR3 region is CASSLEGGGNQPQHF. CDR3 coding DNA: TGTGCCAGCAGCTTGGAAGGAGGGGGCAATCAGCCCCAGCATTTT.

The chain couples TRBV6-5 to TRBJ2-7; 11 nucleotides agree with TRBD1. The V segment lost 4 bases and the J segment 0 bases; nucleotides outside the gene matches: 2. Germline V gene sequence: CDR1 MNHEY, CDR2 SVGAGI. The CDR3 totals 15 residues. The CDR3 spells CASSSGTGGSYEQYF. The CDR3 region has the DNA TGTGCCAGCAGTTCCGGGACAGGGGGCTCCTACGAGCAGTACTTC.

This clone showed up just once. The chain combines TRBV7-2 with TRBJ2-1; TRBD2 agrees at 9 bases. V was pared by 4 bases and J by 5 bases, with 3 bases of the junction left unmatched. Germline CDR1 reads SGHTA; CDR2 reads FQGNSA. The CDR3 covers 14 residues. CDR3 loop: CASSSGLANNEQFF. The CDR3 nucleotides are TGTGCCAGCAGCTCGGGACTAGCTAACAATGAGCAGTTCTTC.

This clone has only a few counts. The chain couples TRBV7-9 to TRBJ2-5, with TRBD1 as a possible D gene (5 bases). Germline values: CDR1 SEHNR, CDR2 FQNEAQ (reference sequence). The CDR3 loop spans 13 amino acids. V was trimmed by 7 bases and J by 2 bases, leaving 11 bases between them. CDR3 coding DNA: TGTGCCAGCAACGACAGAGAACAAGAGACCCAGTACTTC. Its translation: CASNDREQETQYF.

The rearrangement uses TRBV4-1 and TRBJ1-1; D might be TRBD1 (5 bases). The V end was cut by 1 base, the J end by 3 bases, with 18 bases between. There are 17 residues in the CDR3. Germline V gives CDR1 MGHRA, CDR2 YSYEKL. The CDR3 nucleotides read TGCGCCAGCAGCCAAGTGGGGCCGGGGGGAGGCGACACTGAAGCTTTCTTT. It specifies CASSQVGPGGGDTEAFF.

The chain recombines TRBV28 with TRBJ1-5; D is ambiguous. V was shortened by 6 bases and J by 4 bases, with 22 bases between the two germline ends. CDR1 and CDR2 from the germline V gene are MDHEN and SYDVKM. The CDR3 spans 17 residues. This chain's CDR3 is CASRPSRAGKRNQPQHF. CDR3 DNA sequence: TGTGCCAGCAGACCCTCCCGGGCGGGGAAAAGAAATCAGCCCCAGCATTTT.

There are a few counts of this clone. The chain has TRBV7-3 and TRBJ2-7; D not resolved. Trimming left V 8 bases short and J 6 bases short, with 5 bases between. The CDR3 contains 9 residues. CDR1 and CDR2 (germline): SGHTA, FQGTGA. In nucleotides, the CDR3 is TGTGCCAGCTTTGGCGAGCAGTACTTC. This codes for CASFGEQYF.

J is TRBJ1-1 and V is TRBV6-6; possible D gene TRBD1, 5 bases. The V end lost 0 bases, the J end lost 4 bases, and 6 bases lay between the germline ends. Germline lookup yields CDR1 MNHNY and CDR2 SVGAGI (reference sequence). The CDR3 is 13 amino acids. In DNA, the CDR3 is TGTGCCAGCAGTTACTCGGGGGGCACTGAAGCTTTCTTT. This translates into CASSYSGGTEAFF.

This clone has more than one count but fewer than ten. The gene calls are TRBV6-2 or TRBV6-3 and TRBJ2-2, with a tentative D call TRBD2 (6 bases). CDR1 is MNHEY, CDR2 SVGEGT, per germline. The V end lost 2 bases, the J end lost 7 bases, and 11 bases lay between the germline ends. This CDR3 comprises 14 residues. The DNA of the CDR3 is TGTGCCAGCAGTTACGACGGGGAGGTCGGGGAGCTGTTTTTT. This gives the protein CASSYDGEVGELFF.